This entry features one TCR beta chain sequence. The data were obtained in a study of T cell changes during pregnancy in multiple sclerosis. The V end was cut by 7 bases, the J end by 3 bases, with 16 bases between. The CDR3 contains 14 residues. Germline assignment: CDR1 SGHDT and CDR2 YYEEEE. Sequenced by immunoSEQ multiplex PCR; TCRdb stores in-frame clones only, minus some. This sample has around 40,000 clones, with 90% found just once. The rearrangement joins TRBV5-6 to TRBJ1-2, with D possibly matching TRBD1 (5 bases). The receptor was derived from a female donor in good health, enrolled as a control in a pregnancy study. This specimen consisted of CD4+ T cells from peripheral blood mononuclear cells, obtained in the first trimester of pregnancy. The CDR3 nucleotides read TGTGCCAGCGGTCGGGACTTTGGAGACTATGGCTACACCTTC. Translated: CASGRDFGDYGYTF.